The 2 T cell receptor beta chains listed next were all sequenced from one sample in a study of Graves' ophthalmopathy and Graves' hyperthyroidism. Using RNA transcripts, the TCR beta CDR3 regions were amplified. The workflow started with a first-round RT-PCR run with HTBI primers and then moved on to a second-round multiplex PCR. TCRdb ran MiXCR on the multiplex PCR reads and lists one entry per CDR3 protein. The sample consists of fewer than 600,000 distinct CDR3 sequences, 13% to 15% of them appearing once. Source material: blood. The receptors originated from a woman aged 25 to 39 with Graves' ophthalmopathy.

This chain uses TRBV10-1 with TRBJ1-1; 9 bases map to TRBD1. Trimming removed 8 bases from V and 0 bases from J; junction bases left unmatched: 7. Looked up from germline, CDR1 is WNHNN and CDR2 is SYGVQD (reference sequence). The CDR3 loop spans 15 amino acids. The CDR3 spells CASAAGTGLNTEAFF. CDR3 DNA: TGCGCCAGCGCGGCCGGGACAGGGCTGAACACTGAAGCTTTCTTT.

A note on this clonotype: A read error is possible here, since a much larger clone lies one base away. The chain has TRBV28 and TRBJ1-5; D call uncertain. This CDR3 spans 15 amino acids. Germline V CDR1 and CDR2: MDHEN, SYDVKM. This CDR3 reads CASRTAMGGNQHQHF. The CDR3 nucleotides read TGTGCCAGCAGAACCGCAATGGGTGGCAATCAGCACCAGCATTTT.